One sample yielded the 7 T cell receptor beta chains listed below, sequenced in a study of blood T cell repertoires in COVID-19. Some clones are missing from TCRdb's copy, which holds only in-frame ones; the method was immunoSEQ multiplex PCR. The sample has roughly 230,000 clones, roughly 80% seen once. The source material was peripheral blood. The receptors here all came from a woman in her 50s with acute or convalescent COVID-19.

The V and J genes are TRBV28 and TRBJ2-7; 8 bases map to TRBD1. The CDR3 has 13 residues. Germline V gene sequence: CDR1 MDHEN, CDR2 SYDVKM. V dropped 9 bases and J dropped 5; count of bases not matched to a gene: 9. The CDR3 here is CASRQGRFNEQYF. CDR3 nucleotides: TGTGCCAGTCGACAGGGGCGCTTCAACGAGCAGTACTTC.

This clone was observed a single time. The genes are TRBV20-1 and TRBJ2-2; TRBD1 matches at 10 bases. This CDR3 has 15 residues. CDR1 and CDR2 from the germline V gene are DFQATT and SNEGSKA (reference sequence). V trimming: 3 bases; J trimming: 3 bases; junction bases outside the gene matches: 4. The CDR3 DNA follows: TGCAGTGCTAGTTGGGACAGGGGATACACCGGGGAGCTGTTTTTT. This translates into CSASWDRGYTGELFF.

CDR3 sequence: CAVQGASGILDEQFF. CDR3 bases: TGTGCCGTCCAGGGGGCTAGCGGGATATTGGATGAGCAGTTCTTC. The chain couples TRBV24-1 to TRBJ2-1; the D gene is possibly TRBD2 (9 bases). The CDR3 has 15 amino acids. Germline V gives CDR1 KGHDR, CDR2 SFDVKD. Deletions cut 12 bases from V and 8 bases from J, with 25 bases between.

In nucleotides, the CDR3 is TGTGCCAGCAGCTCCCGGGACAGGGCTTCACCCCTCCACTTT. It codes for CASSSRDRASPLHF. The chain uses TRBV5-8 and TRBJ1-6, with 9 bases identical to TRBD1. The CDR3 is made up of 14 amino acids. Germline assignment: CDR1 SGHTS and CDR2 YDEGEE. V gave up 3 bases and J gave up 9 bases; unmatched junction bases: 4.

The chain joins TRBV5-6 to TRBJ2-2; 11 positions agree with TRBD2. The germline CDR1 and CDR2 sequences are SGHDT and YYEEEE. J lost 5 bases, V lost 1 base, and 4 bases had no gene match. The CDR3 length is 16 residues. The chain's CDR3 is CASSLPSGRSTGELFF. The DNA of the CDR3 is TGTGCCAGCAGCTTGCCTAGCGGGAGGTCAACCGGGGAGCTGTTTTTT.

The J gene is TRBJ1-4, the V gene TRBV5-1; 8 nucleotides match TRBD1. The trim removed 2 bases at V and 7 bases at J, leaving 7 bases unmatched. CDR1 SGHRS and CDR2 YFSETQ come from the germline V gene. The CDR3 loop spans 15 amino acids. Written as DNA, the CDR3 is TGCGCCAGCAGCTTCGGCAGGGGGCGCGGTGAAAAACTGTTTTTT. This codes for CASSFGRGRGEKLFF.

This clone was observed a few times. The chain employs TRBV9 and TRBJ1-4; D uncertain. From germline, CDR1 is SGDLS and CDR2 YYNGEE. V lost 0 bases, J lost 2 bases, and 8 bases lay in between. This CDR3 has 15 residues. In DNA form, the CDR3 reads TGTGCCAGCAGCGTAGAGGCGGCGACTAATGAAAAACTGTTTTTT. This sequence encodes CASSVEAATNEKLFF. Full variable domain (rest looked up from reference TRBV9 and TRBJ1-4): DSGVTQTPKHLITATGQRVTLRCSPRSGDLSVYWYQQSLDQGLQFLIQYYNGEERAKGNILERFSAQQFPDLHSELNLSSLELGDSALYFCASSVEAATNEKLFFGSGTQLSVL.